This T cell receptor (beta chain) was identified in a study of blood T cell repertoires in COVID-19. Study summary: Some COVID-19 samples were acute and others convalescent; all came from the United States, Italy and Spain.

V was pared by 3 bases and J by 9 bases, with 2 bases of the junction left unmatched. The CDR3 consists of 12 residues. Germline V gene sequence: CDR1 SGHTA, CDR2 FQGNSA. The assay was immunoSEQ multiplex PCR, and TCRdb's table has in-frame clones only and misses some. The sample holds 60,000 to 75,000 clones, about 90% seen once. Sequencing used peripheral blood. This sequence joins TRBV7-2 and TRBJ2-1; 7 bases line up with TRBD2. This clonotype was obtained from a human donor in a cohort sampled during active COVID-19. The CDR3 sequence: CASSFGGGEQFF. The CDR3 DNA sequence: TGTGCCAGCAGCTTTGGGGGGGGTGAGCAGTTCTTC.